This passage covers 12 T cell receptor beta chains from one sample sequenced in a study of blood T cells in healthy people across ages. Then a second PCR, running roughly 7 to 11 cycles, was carried out with a sample-barcoded 5' primer and a J-beta primer mix. TCRdb processed the 5' RACE reads anew with MiXCR; each CDR3 protein has one entry. Of around 600,000 distinct CDR3 sequences listed, 40% to 50% were seen once; the top ten hold 20% to 25%. Sequencing used blood. Every receptor here comes from a man aged 80 or over in good health.

The chain has TRBV20-1 and TRBJ2-7; D remains unclear. Trimming removed 0 bases at V and 3 bases at J, with 9 bases between. Per the germline V gene, CDR1 is DFQATT and CDR2 is SNEGSKA (reference sequence). The CDR3 has 13 residues. The CDR3 sequence: CSAREPAIYEQYF. CDR3 DNA: TGCAGTGCTAGAGAGCCAGCAATCTACGAGCAGTACTTC.

The V gene is TRBV7-9, the J gene TRBJ1-6; D is uncertain. Trimming pared 8 bases from V and 9 bases from J, leaving 17 bases between. The CDR3 consists of 14 residues. The germline gives CDR1 SEHNR, CDR2 FQNEAQ (reference sequence). The CDR3 coding sequence is TGTGCCAGCTTAAGACCGGAGGGATCTTCACCCCTCCACTTT. Translation: CASLRPEGSSPLHF. Supplemented by reference TRBV7-9 and TRBJ1-6, the full variable domain reads DTGVSQNPRHKITKRGQNVTFRCDPISEHNRLYWYRQTLGQGPEFLTYFQNEAQLEKSRLLSDRFSAERPKGSFSTLEIQRTEQGDSAMYLCASLRPEGSSPLHFGNGTRLTVT.

The CDR3 spells CASSSQDSNEQFF. CDR3 coding DNA: TGTGCCAGCAGCTCACAAGACAGCAATGAGCAGTTCTTC. V gene TRBV7-9 combines with J gene TRBJ2-1; a weak D match, TRBD1 (5 bases). V lost 4 bases and J 6 bases, leaving 10 bases between the germline ends. The CDR3 runs 13 residues. Germline assignment: CDR1 SEHNR and CDR2 FQNEAQ (reference sequence).

This clonotype was observed at least ten times. Being one base from a much bigger clone, this may be a read error. V and J are TRBV6-5 and TRBJ2-1, with 12 bases that match TRBD2. This CDR3 is built from 15 residues. J was trimmed by 8 bases and V by 2 bases; bases with no gene match: 4. Germline CDR1 and CDR2: MNHEY and SVGAGI. The CDR3 sequence: CASSYARLAGDEQFF. The DNA for the CDR3 is TGTGCCAGCAGTTACGCGCGACTAGCGGGAGATGAGCAGTTCTTC.

This clonotype was picked up a small number of times. The rearrangement joins TRBV5-1 to TRBJ2-2; 8 bases fit TRBD1. The germline gives CDR1 SGHRS, CDR2 YFSETQ. The CDR3 totals 16 residues. The ends lost 4 bases at V and 6 bases at J; junction bases unmatched: 11. CDR3 sequence: CASSLWGQGASGELFF. The CDR3 DNA follows: TGCGCCAGCAGCCTCTGGGGCCAGGGGGCTTCCGGGGAGCTGTTTTTT.

The chain is built from TRBV20-1 and TRBJ1-2; D gene ambiguous. V lost 6 bases and J 0 bases, leaving 8 bases between the germline ends. CDR1 is DFQATT and CDR2 is SNEGSKA in the germline V gene (reference sequence). This CDR3 comprises 12 residues. The CDR3 region is CSAPEPNYGYTF. The DNA of the CDR3 is TGCAGTGCCCCGGAGCCTAACTATGGCTACACCTTC.

This clonotype was seen only a few times. This chain connects TRBV12-3 or TRBV12-4 to TRBJ1-6; weak D call: TRBD1 (5 bases). Trimming removed 6 bases from V and 7 bases from J, with 10 bases in between. The length of the CDR3 is 13 residues. CDR3 loop: CASRWGLNSPLHF. The CDR3 nucleotides read TGTGCCAGCAGATGGGGGTTGAATTCACCCCTCCACTTT.

V usage is TRBV21-1 and J usage is TRBJ2-7; no DNA check was done on the table's D call, TRBD1. TRBV21-1 is deemed a pseudogene. CDR3 size: 17 residues. CDR3 protein: CASSSRTPGPANYEQYF. CDR3 nucleotide sequence: TGTGCCAGCAGCTCACGTACACCGGGACCGGCAAACTACGAGCAGTACTTC.

J is TRBJ2-5 and V is TRBV2; 10 nucleotides align to TRBD2. V was clipped by 4 bases and J by 3 bases; unmatched bases: 5. Germline V CDR1 and CDR2: SNHLY, FYNNEI. This CDR3 has 15 amino acids. CDR3 bases: TGTGCCAGCAGTGTGATGCTAGCGGGAGAAGAGACCCAGTACTTC. This translates into CASSVMLAGEETQYF.

This sequence joins TRBV20-1 and TRBJ2-7, with 10 positions matching TRBD2. Germline trimming cut 6 bases from V and 1 base from J; bases unmatched to any gene: 6. Per germline, CDR1 DFQATT and CDR2 SNEGSKA (reference sequence). The CDR3 has 14 amino acids. The CDR3: CSAELAGLSYEQYF. DNA for the CDR3: TGCAGTGCGGAACTAGCGGGATTGTCCTACGAGCAGTACTTC.

In its sample, this clonotype was seen a few times. The CDR3 here is CASSQHPGQGGYEQYF. The CDR3 DNA sequence: TGTGCCAGCAGCCAACATCCGGGACAGGGGGGTTACGAGCAGTACTTC. This rearrangement joins TRBV3-1 to TRBJ2-7, with 11 nucleotides matching TRBD1. The CDR3 extends over 16 amino acids. V shed 2 bases and J 4 bases; nucleotides not matched to a gene: 7. In germline, CDR1 is LGHDT, CDR2 YNNKEL (reference sequence).

The gene calls are TRBV11-3 and TRBJ2-3; no clear D. Germline V gene sequence: CDR1 SGHNT, CDR2 YENEEA. V gave up 4 bases and J gave up 2 bases, with 10 bases separating them. The CDR3 is 14 residues long. CDR3 sequence (DNA): TGTGCCAGCAGCTCGTCTCCTCTCACAGATACGCAGTATTTT. It is translated as CASSSSPLTDTQYF.